One sample yielded the 13 T cell receptor beta chains listed below, sequenced in a study of blood T cell repertoires in COVID-19 (dated by TCRdb to 2020 to 2022). The library relied on the immunoSEQ multiplex PCR assay. Imported from immuneACCESS, the table was reduced by TCRdb to in-frame sequences with V and J called. These copies leave out some clones; in studies compared against another copy, an unresolved V gene accounts for under half, and the cause of the remainder is not known. The sample data list 150,000 or so clones, and approximately 91% of these were observed just once. 2% to 3% of the sample is held by the ten biggest clonotypes. Sequencing was performed on peripheral blood. The receptor set was obtained from a man aged 18-30 years with acute or convalescent COVID-19.

The chain employs TRBV5-4 and TRBJ2-7; no reliable D call. The V gene lost 2 bases and the J gene lost 12 bases, with 18 bases spanning the gap. CDR3 length equals 13 residues. Germline CDR1 and CDR2: SGHNT and YYREEE (reference sequence). For the CDR3, the DNA is TGTGCCAGCAGCTTAAACGTTGGGCCAGAAATGTACTTC. It specifies CASSLNVGPEMYF.

The rearrangement joins TRBV5-1 to TRBJ1-1, with 11 positions matching TRBD1. With V trimmed by 3 bases and J by 0 bases, 1 base remained unmatched. This CDR3 region has 15 residues. The V gene's germline CDR1 is SGHRS and CDR2 YFSETQ. In nucleotides, the CDR3 is TGCGCCAGCAGCTCGGGACAGGGGGTGAACACTGAAGCTTTCTTT. This translates into CASSSGQGVNTEAFF.

V and J are TRBV19 and TRBJ1-3; 12 bases are a match to TRBD1. Per the germline V gene, CDR1 is LNHDA and CDR2 is SQIVND (reference sequence). The length of the CDR3 is 17 residues. Unmatched junction bases numbered 10, after V lost 6 bases and J lost 4 bases. The CDR3 loop is CASRSWGQGARGNTIYF. In nucleotides, the CDR3 is TGTGCCAGTAGAAGTTGGGGACAGGGGGCGCGCGGAAACACCATATATTTT.

The CDR3 DNA reads TGTGCCAGCTCACCCATGGAACGGACAGGGGATGGCTACACCTTC. Amino acid sequence: CASSPMERTGDGYTF. The chain carries TRBV18 and TRBJ1-2; 9 bases line up with TRBD1. V dropped 3 bases and J dropped 6; count of bases not matched to a gene: 8. Germline V gene data show CDR1 as KGHSH and CDR2 as LQKENI. There are 15 residues in the CDR3.

This chain joins TRBV5-1 and TRBJ1-2; D unresolved. Germline CDR1 SGHRS, CDR2 YFSETQ. V lost 4 bases and J 1 base, leaving 8 bases between the germline ends. This CDR3 spans 13 amino acids. The CDR3 region is CASSPSDNYGYTF. The CDR3 DNA reads as TGCGCCAGCAGCCCTTCAGATAACTATGGCTACACCTTC.

This chain links TRBV18 with TRBJ1-1; tentatively, D is TRBD1 (5 bases). Between the trimmed V and J ends, which lost 4 bases and 1 base, there was a span of 13 bases. From germline, CDR1 is KGHSH and CDR2 LQKENI. The CDR3 extends over 15 amino acids. The CDR3 DNA follows: TGTGCCAGCTCACTCTTAATCACAGGGAACACTGAAGCTTTCTTT. It translates to CASSLLITGNTEAFF.

The chain couples TRBV12-5 to TRBJ2-7; possible D gene TRBD1, 5 bases. Trimming removed 4 bases at V and 2 bases at J, with 12 bases between. This CDR3 comprises 14 residues. The germline gives CDR1 LGHNT, CDR2 FRNRAP. In DNA, the CDR3 is TGTGCTAGTGGTTCCCAGGGCTCCCCCTACGAGCAGTACTTC. This sequence encodes CASGSQGSPYEQYF.

The CDR3: CASSDRVIGELFF. The CDR3 DNA sequence: TGTGCCAGCAGCGACAGGGTAATCGGGGAGCTGTTTTTT. The V call is TRBV3-1 (or the pseudogene TRBV3-2), the J call TRBJ2-2; 7 positions match TRBD1. Per the germline V gene, CDR1 is LGHDT and CDR2 is YNNKEL (reference sequence). After removal of 5 bases from V and 7 bases from J, the junction contained 4 bases not matched to a gene. CDR3 length: 13 amino acids.

The chain combines TRBV5-1 with TRBJ1-5, with a tentative D call TRBD1 (6 bases). The CDR3 sequence is 17 residues long. Germline values: CDR1 SGHRS, CDR2 YFSETQ. Trimming left V 0 bases short and J 5 bases short, with 18 bases between. CDR3 in DNA: TGCGCCAGCAGCTTGGATCCCCCACAGGGAAAGTATCAGCCCCAGCATTTT. Amino acids: CASSLDPPQGKYQPQHF.

V gene TRBV19 combines with J gene TRBJ1-5; tentative D call: TRBD1 (6 bases). This CDR3 spans 18 amino acids. Trimming pared 5 bases from V and 0 bases from J, leaving 20 bases between. Germline loops: CDR1 LNHDA, CDR2 SQIVND (reference sequence). CDR3 sequence reads: CASSRGPQGIYSNQPQHF. The CDR3 DNA reads TGTGCCAGTAGTCGGGGACCTCAGGGGATTTATAGCAATCAGCCCCAGCATTTT.

The V gene is TRBV19, the J gene TRBJ1-5; no clear D. Germline CDR1 is LNHDA and CDR2 is SQIVND (reference sequence). The CDR3 is 14 residues long. V was shortened by 1 base and J by 7 bases, with 11 bases between the two germline ends. Here the CDR3 reads CASSIGERGQPQHF. The CDR3 DNA follows: TGTGCCAGTAGTATAGGAGAACGGGGACAGCCCCAGCATTTT.

CDR3 sequence (DNA): TGTGCCAGTAGCCTCCGTCCGATAGCGGGTAACTTGGGCGAGCAGTACTTC. This codes for CASSLRPIAGNLGEQYF. This chain uses TRBV19 with TRBJ2-7; 7 bases are shared with TRBD2. The CDR3 loop spans 17 amino acids. Germline-derived CDR1 and CDR2 are LNHDA and SQIVND (reference sequence). V lost 6 bases to trimming and J lost 6 bases; unmatched junction nucleotides: 20. Together with reference TRBV19 and TRBJ2-7, the CDR3 gives the full variable domain: DGGITQSPKYLFRKEGQNVTLSCEQNLNHDAMYWYRQDPGQGLRLIYYSQIVNDFQKGDIAEGYSVSREKKESFPLTVTSAQKNPTAFYLCASSLRPIAGNLGEQYFGPGTRLTVT.

The chain uses TRBV7-6 and TRBJ1-6; D remains ambiguous. This CDR3 spans 13 amino acids. The germline V and J ends were trimmed by 0 bases and 10 bases, with 7 bases remaining between them. From germline, CDR1 is SGHVS and CDR2 FNYEAQ. The CDR3 here is CASSLAGGSPLHF. For the CDR3, the DNA is TGTGCCAGCAGCTTAGCCGGCGGGTCACCCCTCCACTTT.